The 23 T cell receptor beta chains below come from one sample, sequenced in a study of CD4 T cells in relation to SARS-CoV-2 and coronaviruses. Sequencing used immunoSEQ multiplex PCR; TCRdb keeps in-frame clones, though not all of them. The sample lists roughly 31,000 clones, about three quarters seen once, with 9% to 15% in the top ten. The unexposed donors gave CD4+ T cells in about 2010-2019, prior to COVID-19. The cells were cultured for 10 days before CD4+ T cells were isolated. These receptors have no identified antigens. Sequenced sample: CD4+ T cells from PBMCs, cultured in vitro. These receptors came from a human donor in good health.

This clone occurred a few times. The V call is TRBV4-1, the J call TRBJ1-5; 9 bases are shared with TRBD1. Germline V lookup: CDR1 MGHRA, CDR2 YSYEKL. The CDR3 covers 16 residues. V lost 3 bases to trimming and J lost 0 bases; unmatched junction nucleotides: 3. In nucleotides, the CDR3 is TGCGCCAGCAGCCAGGGGACAGGGCATAGCAATCAGCCCCAGCATTTT. Encoded protein: CASSQGTGHSNQPQHF.

This clone was picked up a small number of times. The chain is built from TRBV13 and TRBJ2-7, with D maybe TRBD2 (6 bases). CDR3 length: 12 amino acids. Trimming pared 5 bases from V and 4 bases from J, leaving 9 bases between. Germline V gene sequence: CDR1 PRHDT, CDR2 FYEKMQ (reference sequence). This CDR3 reads CASSPGGYEQYF. CDR3 nucleotides: TGTGCCAGCAGCCCTGGGGGGTACGAGCAGTACTTC.

The chain joins TRBV7-7 to TRBJ1-5; D perhaps matches TRBD1 (6 bases). Deletions cut 4 bases from V and 0 bases from J, with 13 bases between. The CDR3 length is 16 residues. Per germline, CDR1 SSHAT and CDR2 FNYEAQ (reference sequence). The CDR3 nucleotides are TGTGCCAGCAGCTCCAGGGGAGCACGTAGCAATCAGCCCCAGCATTTT. Residues: CASSSRGARSNQPQHF.

This chain uses TRBV27 with TRBJ2-2; D is uncertain. With 4 bases removed from V and 2 bases from J, the gap between germline ends came to 5 bases. CDR1 and CDR2 from the germline V gene are MNHEY and SMNVEV (reference sequence). This CDR3 region has 13 residues. The CDR3 DNA reads as TGTGCCAGCAGTTCCCTTAACACCGGGGAGCTGTTTTTT. This translates into CASSSLNTGELFF.

This rearrangement joins TRBV4-3 to TRBJ1-6; D unclear. Trimming removed 1 base from V and 6 bases from J, with 10 bases in between. Germline V gene data show CDR1 as LGHNA and CDR2 as YSLEER. The CDR3 spans 15 residues. The CDR3, as DNA: TGCGCCAGCAGCCAAGGAAACAGCCCTAATTCACCCCTCCACTTT. Its protein product is CASSQGNSPNSPLHF.

V usage is TRBV10-1 and J usage is TRBJ1-1, with unresolved D. The V and J ends lost 0 bases and 7 bases respectively, with 12 bases between them. CDR1 is WNHNN and CDR2 is SYGVQD in the germline V gene (reference sequence). The CDR3 loop spans 14 amino acids. The CDR3 region is CASSESAPGFEAFF. Written as DNA, the CDR3 is TGCGCCAGCAGTGAGTCTGCCCCGGGGTTTGAAGCTTTCTTT.

This clone was seen more than once but under ten times. The chain couples TRBV5-1 to TRBJ1-1; D may be TRBD1 (6 bases). V lost 3 bases to trimming and J lost 5 bases, with 11 bases between them. Germline CDR1 SGHRS, CDR2 YFSETQ. There are 13 residues in the CDR3. Written as DNA, the CDR3 is TGCGCCAGCAGCTCCCCGAGGGGGACTGAAGCTTTCTTT. Its protein is CASSSPRGTEAFF.

The J gene is TRBJ1-2, the V gene TRBV10-3; no reliable D call. The CDR3 has 12 residues. Germline V gene sequence: CDR1 ENHRY, CDR2 SYGVKD. With 6 bases removed from V and 4 bases from J, the gap between germline ends came to 9 bases. In nucleotides, the CDR3 is TGTGCCATCAGAGGGCTCAGCTATGGCTACACCTTC. It is translated as CAIRGLSYGYTF.

The chain links TRBV12-3 or TRBV12-4 to TRBJ2-5, with 7 bases identical to TRBD1. V was clipped by 6 bases and J by 2 bases; unmatched bases: 0. This CDR3 contains 12 residues. The CDR3 spells CASRGQQETQYF. Here the CDR3 DNA reads TGTGCCAGCAGGGGACAGCAAGAGACCCAGTACTTC.

This chain uses TRBV10-1 with TRBJ2-7; a possible D gene is TRBD2 (6 bases). The CDR3 is 14 residues long. Per germline, CDR1 WNHNN and CDR2 SYGVQD (reference sequence). The V and J ends lost 3 bases and 3 bases respectively, with 12 bases between them. CDR3 nucleotide sequence: TGCGCCAGCAGTGAATCGGGGGATCTCTACGAGCAGTACTTC. The encoded protein is CASSESGDLYEQYF.

The chain employs TRBV6-1 and TRBJ2-1; tentatively, D is TRBD1 (6 bases). The CDR3 runs 16 residues. V was trimmed by 4 bases and J by 6 bases, leaving 19 bases between them. Germline V gene data show CDR1 as MNHNS and CDR2 as SASEGT. CDR3 sequence reads: CASSGPGGGGVNEQFF. The DNA for the CDR3 is TGTGCCAGCAGTGGGCCTGGGGGCGGTGGAGTCAATGAGCAGTTCTTC.

This clone was detected once. The chain is built from TRBV4-3 and TRBJ2-7, with D possibly matching TRBD1 (8 bases). V dropped 0 bases and J dropped 3 bases, with 15 bases sitting between them. Germline CDR1 reads LGHNA; CDR2 reads YSLEER. The CDR3 has 16 residues. In DNA, the CDR3 is TGCGCCAGCAGCCAAGATCTGACAGGGGACTACTACGAGCAGTACTTC. This sequence encodes CASSQDLTGDYYEQYF.

The V and J genes are TRBV7-2 and TRBJ1-5, with D perhaps matching TRBD1 (6 bases). Germline-derived CDR1 and CDR2 are SGHTA and FQGNSA. This CDR3 has 15 amino acids. Deletions cut 2 bases from V and 6 bases from J, with 14 bases between. CDR3 DNA: TGTGCCAGCAGCTTATCTGCGGGGGCGCCTCAGCCCCAGCATTTT. This translates into CASSLSAGAPQPQHF. Full variable domain (rest looked up from reference TRBV7-2 and TRBJ1-5): GAGVSQSPSNKVTEKGKDVELRCDPISGHTALYWYRQSLGQGLEFLIYFQGNSAPDKSGLPSDRFSAERTGGSVSTLTIQRTQQEDSAVYLCASSLSAGAPQPQHFGDGTRLSIL.

The chain couples TRBV7-3 to TRBJ2-4; no clear D. V shed 3 bases and J shed 4 bases, with 16 bases lying between them. The CDR3 length is 16 residues. Germline-derived CDR1 and CDR2 are SGHTA and FQGTGA. The CDR3 DNA is TGTGCCAGCAGCTTCCCGGGCCACTTCAAGAAAAACATTCAGTACTTC. It encodes CASSFPGHFKKNIQYF.

The chain links TRBV2 to TRBJ2-1; no clear D gene. Trimming stripped 5 bases from V and 12 bases from J, with 20 bases between. CDR1 SNHLY and CDR2 FYNNEI come from the germline V gene. This CDR3 is built from 14 residues. CDR3: CASSSLQESMRQFF. CDR3 coding DNA: TGTGCCAGCAGTTCTCTCCAGGAGTCCATGCGGCAGTTCTTC.

This rearrangement joins TRBV7-9 to TRBJ1-4, with D possibly TRBD1 on 5 matching bases. Trimming took off 4 bases at V and 3 bases at J, with 15 bases between the two ends. From germline, CDR1 is SEHNR and CDR2 FQNEAQ (reference sequence). This CDR3 has 16 amino acids. The CDR3 sequence: CASSSSSGGPNEKLFF. In DNA, the CDR3 is TGTGCCAGCAGCTCCTCCAGCGGGGGACCTAATGAAAAACTGTTTTTT.

The genes are TRBV6-2 or TRBV6-3 and TRBJ1-2, with 8 nucleotides matching TRBD1. This CDR3 comprises 16 residues. V was pared by 5 bases and J by 0 bases, with 8 bases of the junction left unmatched. Germline values: CDR1 MNHEY, CDR2 SVGEGT. The CDR3 DNA follows: TGTGCCAGCAGTACCCGGGGACAGGTGACTAACTATGGCTACACCTTC. Translation gives CASSTRGQVTNYGYTF.

This chain links TRBV7-2 with TRBJ2-2, with D perhaps matching TRBD1 (6 bases). V lost 5 bases and J lost 5, with 18 bases in between. There are 16 residues in the CDR3. The V gene's germline CDR1 is SGHTA and CDR2 FQGNSA. CDR3 sequence reads: CASSTGQMGRTGELFF. CDR3 nucleotide sequence: TGTGCCAGCAGCACCGGACAGATGGGCCGGACCGGGGAGCTGTTTTTT.

The rearrangement links TRBV12-5 to TRBJ2-7; D uncertain. This CDR3 has 16 residues. Trimming stripped 6 bases from V and 0 bases from J, with 18 bases between. Per the germline V gene, CDR1 is LGHNT and CDR2 is FRNRAP. The CDR3 here is CASGTLLGRSSYEQYF. Here the CDR3 DNA reads TGTGCTAGTGGCACCCTTTTAGGCCGATCCTCCTACGAGCAGTACTTC.

V is TRBV5-4 and J is TRBJ1-6; D ambiguous. Germline V lookup: CDR1 SGHNT, CDR2 YYREEE (reference sequence). This CDR3 has 16 amino acids. V was pared by 4 bases and J by 2 bases, with 13 bases between. The CDR3 loop reads CASSTGEPPYNSPLHF. CDR3 sequence (DNA): TGTGCCAGCAGCACCGGAGAACCGCCCTATAATTCACCCCTCCACTTT.

This chain connects TRBV19 to TRBJ1-1; D is perhaps TRBD1 (5 bases). Between the trimmed V and J ends, which lost 0 bases and 0 bases, there was a span of 11 bases. Germline lookup yields CDR1 LNHDA and CDR2 SQIVND (reference sequence). This CDR3 has 16 amino acids. The CDR3 spells CASSIEQTDMNTEAFF. The DNA for the CDR3 is TGTGCCAGTAGTATAGAACAGACAGACATGAACACTGAAGCTTTCTTT.

The V call is TRBV9, the J call TRBJ2-3; 12 bases align to TRBD2. Germline V gene lookup returns CDR1 SGDLS and CDR2 YYNGEE. V shed 9 bases, J shed 5 bases, and the junction held 7 bases outside the gene matches. CDR3 length equals 14 residues. Here the CDR3 DNA reads TGTGCCATCCTAGCGGGGGGGCCCGGAGATACGCAGTATTTT. Translated, it gives CAILAGGPGDTQYF.

The rearrangement uses TRBV4-1 and TRBJ2-1, with 7 bases lining up with TRBD2. CDR1 and CDR2 (germline): MGHRA, YSYEKL. Trimming removed 2 bases from V and 6 bases from J; junction bases left unmatched: 16. The CDR3 contains 18 residues. The CDR3 DNA reads as TGCGCCAGCAGCCAATGGAGGGGATCCGGGAGGCCCCCCAATGAGCAGTTCTTC. As protein: CASSQWRGSGRPPNEQFF.